A single sample is the source of the 20 T cell receptor beta chains below, sequenced in a study of T-cell memory formation after mild COVID-19. TCRdb analysed the 5' RACE reads with MiXCR anew, one entry per CDR3 protein. The profile shows some 320,000 distinct CDR3 sequences, about a sixth of them singletons. Material for sequencing was PBMCs or a T cell subset sorted from them (not recorded which). The receptors derive from a man between 18 and 29 years old who had mild COVID-19 (a few samples of this study predate the infection). Cell type and time point are not known.

The chain recombines TRBV5-1 with TRBJ2-6; possibly TRBD2 for D (6 bases). This CDR3 region has 14 residues. The germline CDR1 and CDR2 sequences are SGHRS and YFSETQ. V dropped 6 bases and J dropped 1 base, with 8 bases sitting between them. The CDR3 region has the DNA TGCGCCAGCACCCTAGCGTCTGGGGCCAACGTCCTGACTTTC. This gives the protein CASTLASGANVLTF.

The chain recombines TRBV7-2 with TRBJ1-5; D unresolved. The CDR3 has 13 residues. Germline CDR1 and CDR2: SGHTA and FQGNSA. Trimming left V 3 bases short and J 4 bases short, with 7 bases between. The CDR3 protein is CASSFRRNQPQHF. CDR3 nucleotides: TGTGCCAGCAGCTTTCGCCGGAATCAGCCCCAGCATTTT.

This clonotype occurred a few times. The chain has TRBV4-2 and TRBJ2-3, with a possible D match to TRBD2 (6 bases). The CDR3 consists of 16 residues. V shed 0 bases and J shed 0 bases, with 10 bases lying between them. CDR1 is LGHNA and CDR2 is YNFKEQ in the germline V gene. DNA for the CDR3: TGTGCCAGCAGCCAAGATCGACGGGGGAGCACAGATACGCAGTATTTT. Translating gives CASSQDRRGSTDTQYF.

This clonotype came up a few times. This chain uses TRBV9 with TRBJ2-7; perhaps TRBD1 as D (6 bases). The CDR3 totals 15 residues. In germline, CDR1 is SGDLS, CDR2 YYNGEE. Trimming shortened V by 4 bases and J by 0 bases, and 14 bases separated the two germline ends. In DNA, the CDR3 is TGTGCCAGCAGCCCTCTCTGGGACAACTCCTACGAGCAGTACTTC. Protein sequence: CASSPLWDNSYEQYF.

This clonotype has just a few counts. This rearrangement joins TRBV20-1 to TRBJ2-3; no firm D call. This CDR3 is built from 12 residues. The V gene's germline CDR1 is DFQATT and CDR2 SNEGSKA (reference sequence). V gave up 4 bases and J gave up 0 bases, with 5 bases separating them. CDR3 bases: TGCAGTGCTACAGCTAGCACAGATACGCAGTATTTT. It encodes CSATASTDTQYF.

The V gene is TRBV10-1, the J gene TRBJ1-5; D remains ambiguous. This CDR3 has 13 amino acids. V lost 0 bases, J lost 7 bases, and 7 bases lay in between. Germline values: CDR1 WNHNN, CDR2 SYGVQD (reference sequence). The chain's CDR3 is CASSESTYQPQHF. Written as DNA, the CDR3 is TGCGCCAGCAGTGAGTCGACTTACCAGCCCCAGCATTTT.

This clonotype was seen more than once but under ten times. V and J are TRBV7-2 and TRBJ1-2; D is uncertain. Germline V gene sequence: CDR1 SGHTA, CDR2 FQGNSA. The CDR3 extends over 13 amino acids. V gave up 5 bases and J gave up 2 bases, with 9 bases separating them. The CDR3 spells CASSQPYNYGYTF. CDR3 bases: TGTGCCAGCAGCCAGCCCTACAACTATGGCTACACCTTC.

This clonotype has only a few counts. The chain carries TRBV4-3 and TRBJ2-5, with D possibly being TRBD1 (5 bases). This CDR3 comprises 16 residues. Germline V lookup: CDR1 LGHNA, CDR2 YSLEER. The V end was cut by 0 bases, the J end by 4 bases, with 15 bases between. This chain's CDR3 is CASSQEGGASRETQYF. The CDR3 DNA sequence: TGCGCCAGCAGCCAAGAAGGTGGGGCCAGCAGAGAGACCCAGTACTTC.

This clonotype was seen ten or more times. This chain joins TRBV5-6 and TRBJ2-3; possibly TRBD1 for D (6 bases). Germline V gene lookup returns CDR1 SGHDT and CDR2 YYEEEE. The CDR3 contains 16 residues. Trimming took 1 base from V and 0 from J, leaving 12 bases between them. CDR3 region: CASSLPPGTSTDTQYF. In DNA form, the CDR3 reads TGTGCCAGCAGCTTGCCTCCAGGGACAAGCACAGATACGCAGTATTTT.

CDR3 sequence reads: CSARGALDSNQPQHF. The CDR3 nucleotides are TGCAGTGCCCGAGGCGCCCTCGATAGCAATCAGCCCCAGCATTTT. This chain links TRBV20-1 with TRBJ1-5; D is unresolved. Trimming took off 6 bases at V and 0 bases at J, with 15 bases between the two ends. The CDR3 has 15 amino acids. Per germline, CDR1 DFQATT and CDR2 SNEGSKA (reference sequence).

The table lists this clonotype with a few counts. This chain links TRBV15 with TRBJ2-4; TRBD1 matches at 8 bases. The V gene's germline CDR1 is LNHNV and CDR2 YYDKDF (reference sequence). There are 14 residues in the CDR3. V was clipped by 4 bases and J by 6 bases; unmatched bases: 5. CDR3 sequence reads: CATSNQGAGNIQYF. The CDR3 coding sequence is TGTGCCACCAGCAACCAGGGGGCTGGAAACATTCAGTACTTC.

This sequence joins TRBV7-7 and TRBJ2-5; 7 nucleotides match TRBD2. V gave up 3 bases and J gave up 2 bases; unmatched junction bases: 9. The CDR3 loop spans 16 amino acids. The germline V gene has CDR1 SSHAT and CDR2 FNYEAQ (reference sequence). This CDR3 is CASSFGTKRGQETQYF. The CDR3 DNA sequence: TGTGCCAGCAGCTTTGGGACTAAGCGAGGGCAAGAGACCCAGTACTTC.

The chain combines TRBV21-1 with TRBJ1-3; the listed D gene, TRBD1, was not tested against the DNA. TRBV21-1 is a listed pseudogene. The CDR3 runs to 14 residues. The CDR3, as DNA: TGTGCCAGCAGCAAGGGACATTACGGAAACACCATATATTTT. This sequence encodes CASSKGHYGNTIYF.

This chain links TRBV4-1 with TRBJ1-5; 11 bases fit TRBD1. Germline V lookup: CDR1 MGHRA, CDR2 YSYEKL. This CDR3 has 17 residues. The J segment lost 11 bases and the V segment lost 2 bases, leaving 14 bases of the junction unmatched. This CDR3 is CASSQLLGTGGKKAQHF. The DNA for the CDR3 is TGCGCCAGCAGCCAACTTCTCGGGACAGGGGGAAAAAAAGCCCAGCATTTT.

The chain links TRBV24-1 to TRBJ2-5, with TRBD2 matching over 7 bases. From germline, CDR1 is KGHDR and CDR2 SFDVKD. V lost 2 bases and J lost 4; bases outside the gene matches: 6. This CDR3 spans 15 amino acids. In DNA, the CDR3 is TGTGCCACCAGTGATTCCCGTTCTAGCGGAGAGACCCAGTACTTC. The encoded protein is CATSDSRSSGETQYF.

This clonotype has just a few counts. The genes are TRBV29-1 and TRBJ1-1; D is uncertain. Germline V gives CDR1 SQVTM, CDR2 ANQGSEA. The CDR3 runs 14 residues. V was trimmed by 6 bases and J by 3 bases, leaving 17 bases between them. CDR3 DNA sequence: TGCAGCGTCCTACTACAAACAGTCTACACTGAAGCTTTCTTT. It is translated as CSVLLQTVYTEAFF.

The table lists this clonotype with many counts. The rearrangement uses TRBV5-1 and TRBJ2-5; the match to TRBD1 covers 9 bases. CDR3 length: 14 residues. The V segment lost 0 bases and the J segment 5 bases; nucleotides outside the gene matches: 2. Per the germline V gene, CDR1 is SGHRS and CDR2 is YFSETQ. CDR3 nucleotides: TGCGCCAGCAGCTTGGGGACAGGGGAGGAGACCCAGTACTTC. It encodes CASSLGTGEETQYF.

The table lists this clonotype with a few counts. V is TRBV7-6 and J is TRBJ1-1, with no clear D. Germline CDR1 reads SGHVS; CDR2 reads FNYEAQ. The CDR3 has 13 amino acids. V lost 4 bases and J lost 1, with 7 bases in between. The CDR3 coding sequence is TGTGCCAGCAGCTCGGTACCGAACACTGAAGCTTTCTTT. This gives the protein CASSSVPNTEAFF.

This clonotype has only a few counts. The gene calls are TRBV28 and TRBJ2-6, with TRBD2 matching 10 bases. CDR1 and CDR2 from the germline V gene are MDHEN and SYDVKM. After removal of 6 bases from V and 3 bases from J, the junction contained 8 bases not matched to a gene. The CDR3 length is 17 residues. The CDR3 spells CASSSSGGAFGANVLTF. The CDR3 DNA sequence: TGTGCCAGCAGCTCAAGCGGGGGGGCCTTTGGGGCCAACGTCCTGACTTTC.

In its sample, this clonotype was seen many times. The V and J genes are TRBV20-1 and TRBJ1-5; the D gene is possibly TRBD1 (5 bases). CDR3 size: 13 residues. Germline values: CDR1 DFQATT, CDR2 SNEGSKA (reference sequence). Trimming removed 3 bases at V and 1 base at J, with 7 bases between. The CDR3 DNA reads as TGCAGTGCTAGTGGGGACAGCAATCAGCCCCAGCATTTT. Its protein is CSASGDSNQPQHF.